Given below is one T cell receptor (beta chain) in context. In the authors' workflow: Amplifying reference gene primers gave estimates of nucleated cell counts. Produced via immunoSEQ multiplex PCR; TCRdb's table is partial and in-frame only. D and trimming were read from the DNA, whereas the V and J calls and clone size are those reported in that table. Of tens of thousands of clones listed, 90% are singletons. This CDR3 comprises 14 residues. V lost 2 bases, J lost 4 bases, and 8 bases lay in between. Germline CDR1 reads MNHEY; CDR2 reads SVGEGT. This record comes from a study of blood T cell repertoires in COVID-19. Study-wide background: The samples span acute and convalescent COVID-19 from the United States, Italy and Spain. PBMCs, B-cell-depleted T cells, or T cells were the source of the cDNA or gDNA that made up the material.

Sequenced sample: peripheral blood. The origin of this receptor is a woman of 80 years or more with active or convalescent COVID-19. V and J are TRBV6-2 or TRBV6-3 and TRBJ2-2; D is perhaps TRBD1 (6 bases). The CDR3 protein is CASSYGQSTGELFF. The CDR3 DNA follows: TGTGCCAGCAGTTACGGACAGTCCACCGGGGAGCTGTTTTTT.